This T cell receptor (beta chain) was observed in a study of T cell changes during pregnancy in multiple sclerosis. Method: immunoSEQ multiplex PCR; TCRdb's copy keeps in-frame clones and lacks some. The sample lists roughly 38,000 clones, roughly 91% occurring once. Germline CDR1 and CDR2: LNHDA and SQIVND (reference sequence). The length of the CDR3 is 12 residues. V shed 5 bases and J shed 4 bases, with 8 bases lying between them. V gene TRBV19 combines with J gene TRBJ1-1; D is possibly TRBD1 (5 bases). The clonotype originates from a female donor with multiple sclerosis, enrolled in a pregnancy study. The starting material was CD8+ T cells from peripheral blood mononuclear cells, obtained in the first trimester of pregnancy. CDR3 sequence: CASSFGGTEAFF. The CDR3 region has the DNA TGTGCCAGTAGTTTCGGGGGCACTGAAGCTTTCTTT.